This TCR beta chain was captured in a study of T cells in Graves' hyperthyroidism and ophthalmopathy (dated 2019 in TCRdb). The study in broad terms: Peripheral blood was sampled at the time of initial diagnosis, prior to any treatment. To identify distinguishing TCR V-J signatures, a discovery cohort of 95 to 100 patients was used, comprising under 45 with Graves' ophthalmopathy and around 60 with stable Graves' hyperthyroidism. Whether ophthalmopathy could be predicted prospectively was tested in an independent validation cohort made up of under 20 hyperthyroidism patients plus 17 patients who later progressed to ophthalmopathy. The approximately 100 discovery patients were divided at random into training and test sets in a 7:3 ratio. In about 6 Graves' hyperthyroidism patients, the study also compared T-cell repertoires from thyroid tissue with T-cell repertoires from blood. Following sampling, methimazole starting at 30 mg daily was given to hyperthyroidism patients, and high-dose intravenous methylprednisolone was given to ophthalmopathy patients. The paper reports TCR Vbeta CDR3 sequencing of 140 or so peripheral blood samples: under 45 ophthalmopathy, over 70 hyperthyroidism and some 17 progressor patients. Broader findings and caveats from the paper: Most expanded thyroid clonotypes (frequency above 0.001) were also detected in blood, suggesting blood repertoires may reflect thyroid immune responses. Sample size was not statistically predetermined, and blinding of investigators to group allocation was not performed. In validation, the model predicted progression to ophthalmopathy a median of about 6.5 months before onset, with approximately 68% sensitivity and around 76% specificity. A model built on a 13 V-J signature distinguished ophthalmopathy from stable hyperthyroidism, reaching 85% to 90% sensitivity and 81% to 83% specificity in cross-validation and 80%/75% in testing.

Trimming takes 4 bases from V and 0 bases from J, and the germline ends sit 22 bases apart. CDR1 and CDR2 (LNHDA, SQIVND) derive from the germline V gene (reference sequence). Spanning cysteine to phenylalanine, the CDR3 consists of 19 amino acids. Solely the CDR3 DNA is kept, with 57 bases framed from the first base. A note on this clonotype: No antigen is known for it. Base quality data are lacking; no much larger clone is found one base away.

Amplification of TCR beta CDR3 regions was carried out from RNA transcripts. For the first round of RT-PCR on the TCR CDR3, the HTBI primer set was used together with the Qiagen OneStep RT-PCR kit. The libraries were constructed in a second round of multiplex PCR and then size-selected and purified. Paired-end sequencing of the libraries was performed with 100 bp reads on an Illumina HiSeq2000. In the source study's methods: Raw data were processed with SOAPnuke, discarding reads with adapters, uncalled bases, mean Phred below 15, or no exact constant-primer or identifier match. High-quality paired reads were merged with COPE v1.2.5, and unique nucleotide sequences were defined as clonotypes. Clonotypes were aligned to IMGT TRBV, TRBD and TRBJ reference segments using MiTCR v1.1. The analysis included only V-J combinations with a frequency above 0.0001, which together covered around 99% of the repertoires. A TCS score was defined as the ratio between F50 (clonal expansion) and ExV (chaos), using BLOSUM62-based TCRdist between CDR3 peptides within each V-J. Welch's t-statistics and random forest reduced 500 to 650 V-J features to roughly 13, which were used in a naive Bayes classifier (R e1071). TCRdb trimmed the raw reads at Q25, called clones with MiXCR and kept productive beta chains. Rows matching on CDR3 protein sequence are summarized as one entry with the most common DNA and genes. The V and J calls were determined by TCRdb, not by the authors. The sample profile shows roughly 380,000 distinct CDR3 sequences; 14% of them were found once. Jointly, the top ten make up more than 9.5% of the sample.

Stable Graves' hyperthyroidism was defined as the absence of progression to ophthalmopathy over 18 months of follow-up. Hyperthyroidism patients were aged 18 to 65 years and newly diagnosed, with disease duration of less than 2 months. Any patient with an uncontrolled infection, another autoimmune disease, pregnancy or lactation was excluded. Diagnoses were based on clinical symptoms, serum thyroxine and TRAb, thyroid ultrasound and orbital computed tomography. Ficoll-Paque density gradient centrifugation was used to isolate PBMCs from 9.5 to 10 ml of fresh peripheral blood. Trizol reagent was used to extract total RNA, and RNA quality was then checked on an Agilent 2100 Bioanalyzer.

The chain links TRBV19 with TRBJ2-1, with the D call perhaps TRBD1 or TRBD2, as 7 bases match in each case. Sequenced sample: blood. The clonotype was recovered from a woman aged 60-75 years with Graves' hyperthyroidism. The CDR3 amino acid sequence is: CASSTTGTLGLDSYNEQFF. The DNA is TGTGCCAGTAGTACGACAGGGACCCTAGGACTAGACTCCTACAATGAGCAGTTCTTC.